This T cell receptor (beta chain) was recorded in a study of blood T cell repertoires in COVID-19. For the study at large: From the United States, Italy and Spain came samples of acute and convalescent COVID-19. The cDNA or gDNA used as material had been derived from T cells, B-cell-depleted T cells, or PBMCs.

In the original workflow: How many nucleated cells were present was estimated from reference gene primer amplification. Generated by immunoSEQ multiplex PCR, the TCRdb table keeps only in-frame clones and is missing some. For V, J and clone size, that table is used; D and trimming come from the DNA. The repertoire holds several thousand clones, with roughly nine tenths as singletons. Sequenced input: peripheral blood. The receptor was derived from a human donor in a cohort sampled during active COVID-19. The donor label of this sample is uncertain.

This chain's CDR3 is CASSLAQRGLENEQFF. CDR3 coding DNA: TGTGCCAGCAGCTTGGCGCAGCGGGGGCTTGAGAATGAGCAGTTCTTC. This chain joins TRBV5-6 and TRBJ2-1; 8 bases match TRBD2. Germline CDR1 reads SGHDT; CDR2 reads YYEEEE. The J segment lost 7 bases and the V segment lost 0 bases, leaving 9 bases of the junction unmatched. This CDR3 region has 16 residues. Full variable domain (rest looked up from reference TRBV5-6 and TRBJ2-1): DAGVTQSPTHLIKTRGQQVTLRCSPKSGHDTVSWYQQALGQGPQFIFQYYEEEERQRGNFPDRFSGHQFPNYSSELNVNALLLGDSALYLCASSLAQRGLENEQFFGPGTRLTVL.